This TCR beta chain stems from a study of blood T cells in healthy people across ages. Study details: Roughly one uniquely barcoded beta molecule per two T cells was captured.

V was pared by 0 bases and J by 3 bases, with 13 bases between. The CDR3 covers 16 residues. Per germline, CDR1 MNHNS and CDR2 SASEGT. Ranging in age from about 6 to 100, the donors were healthy Caucasian individuals from Russia. Combining a sample-barcoded 5' primer with a J-beta primer mix, a second PCR ran for 7 to 11 cycles. TCRdb reprocessed the 5' RACE reads via MiXCR and lists one record per CDR3 protein. Here the sample spans roughly 500,000 distinct CDR3 sequences, around 24% being singletons. These same records also appear under a second study, on T cells of mothers and their children.

Sample: blood. The sequence came from a boy younger than 18 in good health. The chain combines TRBV6-1 with TRBJ2-3, with D perhaps given as TRBD1 or TRBD2 (5 bases each). CDR3 amino acids: CASSEAHEGPTDTQYF. In nucleotides, the CDR3 is TGTGCCAGCAGTGAAGCGCATGAGGGGCCTACAGATACGCAGTATTTT.